The 13 T cell receptor beta chains reported below all come from one sample, sequenced in a study of T cell responses to AZD1222 COVID-19 vaccine. Libraries were prepared by immunoSEQ multiplex PCR; TCRdb keeps only in-frame clonotypes and omits some of them. The sample has 90,000 to 150,000 clones; 75% to 90% are singletons. Material: peripheral blood, obtained on day 0 of AZD1222 vaccination. These receptors were taken from an adult in good health.

CDR3 DNA sequence: TGTGCCAGCAGTTTAACGGGGGCAAGCTCCTATAATTCACCCCTCCACTTT. Translating it yields CASSLTGASSYNSPLHF. The chain couples TRBV28 to TRBJ1-6, with a possible D match to TRBD1 (6 bases). CDR1 and CDR2 (germline): MDHEN, SYDVKM. Trimming removed 2 bases from V and 0 bases from J, with 11 bases in between. The length of the CDR3 is 17 residues.

Comment on this clone: Distinct nucleotide sequences in the sample also encode this CDR3. The V call is TRBV28, the J call TRBJ1-3, with no clear D. The V gene's germline CDR1 is MDHEN and CDR2 SYDVKM. The V and J ends lost 4 bases and 3 bases respectively, with 4 bases between them. CDR3 length: 12 residues. CDR3 nucleotides: TGTGCCAGCAGTTCAGTTGGAAACACCATATATTTT. It specifies CASSSVGNTIYF.

As DNA, the CDR3 is TGTGCCATCAGTGAGTCAGGGACAGGGCCGGGTCAGCCCCAGCATTTT. Encoded protein: CAISESGTGPGQPQHF. The J gene is TRBJ1-5, the V gene TRBV10-3; TRBD1 matches at 9 bases. With 0 bases clipped from V and 6 bases from J, the junction kept 6 bases outside the gene matches. Germline CDR1 ENHRY, CDR2 SYGVKD. The CDR3 is 16 residues long.

The rearrangement joins TRBV28 to TRBJ1-6, with D unclear. There are 15 residues in the CDR3. Germline CDR1 is MDHEN and CDR2 is SYDVKM. V was clipped by 6 bases and J by 6 bases, with 15 bases between them. The CDR3 nucleotides are TGTGCCAGCAGGTTACGGGGATTTGGTAATTCACCCCTCCACTTT. It translates to CASRLRGFGNSPLHF.

The V call is TRBV28, the J call TRBJ1-5; 12 bases are a match to TRBD1. This CDR3 spans 15 amino acids. Germline V gene lookup returns CDR1 MDHEN and CDR2 SYDVKM. With V trimmed by 6 bases and J by 8 bases, 8 bases remained unmatched. CDR3 region: CASSSGTGGTKPQHF. The CDR3 DNA sequence: TGTGCCAGCAGCTCCGGGACAGGGGGCACGAAGCCCCAGCATTTT.

The chain is built from TRBV5-4 and TRBJ2-3; the match to TRBD2 covers 13 bases. V was clipped by 5 bases and J by 0 bases; unmatched bases: 3. CDR1 is SGHNT and CDR2 is YYREEE in the germline V gene (reference sequence). This CDR3 has 16 amino acids. The CDR3 DNA follows: TGTGCCAGCAGAAGGGGACTAGCGGGAAGCACAGATACGCAGTATTTT. As protein: CASRRGLAGSTDTQYF.

V and J are TRBV19 and TRBJ2-5, with 7 bases identical to TRBD2. J lost 4 bases, V lost 4 bases, and 3 bases had no gene match. The CDR3 sequence is 13 residues long. CDR1 is LNHDA and CDR2 is SQIVND in the germline V gene (reference sequence). The CDR3 coding sequence is TGTGCCAGTAGTAGGGGGGGAGGAGAGACCCAGTACTTC. This codes for CASSRGGGETQYF.

This clone occurred a few times. V is TRBV30 and J is TRBJ2-1, with D perhaps TRBD1 or TRBD2 (5 bases each). This CDR3 has 15 amino acids. V was shortened by 1 base and J by 0 bases, with 10 bases between the two germline ends. The germline CDR1 and CDR2 sequences are GTSNPN and SVGIG (reference sequence). CDR3 sequence (DNA): TGTGCCTGGAGTGGGGACCCGGGCTCCTACAATGAGCAGTTCTTC. This codes for CAWSGDPGSYNEQFF.

This chain joins TRBV6-5 and TRBJ1-1; D is perhaps TRBD1 (5 bases). The CDR3 contains 13 residues. CDR1 and CDR2 (germline): MNHEY, SVGAGI. Trimming shortened V by 7 bases and J by 1 base, and 10 bases separated the two germline ends. DNA of the CDR3: TGTGCCAGCACCGGACACCAGAACACTGAAGCTTTCTTT. This encodes CASTGHQNTEAFF.

This sequence joins TRBV7-8 and TRBJ2-1, with 7 bases fitting TRBD2. Germline V gene sequence: CDR1 SGHVS, CDR2 FQNEAQ. V lost 2 bases to trimming and J lost 4 bases; unmatched junction nucleotides: 5. The CDR3 is made up of 15 amino acids. The CDR3 DNA is TGTGCCAGCAGCTTATCCAGCGGGGCGTACAATGAGCAGTTCTTC. As protein: CASSLSSGAYNEQFF.

This clone showed up just once. The CDR3 DNA is TGCAGCGTACTACCCCCAAGCACAGATACGCAGTATTTT. It translates to CSVLPPSTDTQYF. The chain carries TRBV29-1 and TRBJ2-3; no firm D call. The CDR3 totals 13 residues. The germline gives CDR1 SQVTM, CDR2 ANQGSEA. V dropped 6 bases and J dropped 0 bases, with 10 bases sitting between them.

This clone has a single count. This chain links TRBV5-6 with TRBJ2-2; TRBD2 might be the D (6 bases). This CDR3 spans 15 amino acids. V was shortened by 6 bases and J by 4 bases, with 16 bases between the two germline ends. The germline CDR1 and CDR2 sequences are SGHDT and YYEEEE. The CDR3: CASTSLGGPTGELFF. The CDR3 coding sequence is TGTGCCAGCACCTCACTCGGGGGTCCCACCGGGGAGCTGTTTTTT.

The chain joins TRBV7-8 to TRBJ2-5, with 7 bases fitting TRBD2. This CDR3 comprises 13 residues. Germline V CDR1 and CDR2: SGHVS, FQNEAQ. V lost 5 bases, J lost 5 bases, and 5 bases stayed unmatched. In DNA form, the CDR3 reads TGTGCCAGCAGCCTTGTGGGGGGGGAGACCCAGTACTTC. Encoded protein: CASSLVGGETQYF.